This TCR beta chain was identified in a study of Graves' ophthalmopathy and Graves' hyperthyroidism (dated by TCRdb to 2016 to 2019). A note on the overall study: Peripheral blood samples were taken at the time of initial diagnosis, before any treatment was given. In total, some 130 blood samples were TCR-sequenced: 40 to 45 ophthalmopathy, some 75 hyperthyroidism and 17 hyperthyroidism-to-ophthalmopathy patients. In more than five hyperthyroidism patients, the T-cell repertoires found in thyroid tissue were compared with those found in blood. An independent validation cohort was composed of around 19 hyperthyroidism patients and 17 patients who later progressed from hyperthyroidism to ophthalmopathy. After sampling, hyperthyroidism patients received methimazole starting at 30 mg daily, and ophthalmopathy patients received high-dose intravenous methylprednisolone. To explore V-J signatures distinguishing ophthalmopathy from hyperthyroidism, a discovery set of under 110 patients (around 42 ophthalmopathy, around 55 stable hyperthyroidism) was enrolled. TCR beta repertoire signatures were used to distinguish Graves' ophthalmopathy from Graves' hyperthyroidism and to predict progression to ophthalmopathy.

Broader findings and caveats from the paper: Most of the expanded thyroid clonotypes with a frequency above 0.001 were also detected in blood, and it was suggested that the thyroid immune response may be reflected by blood repertoires. Sample size was not statistically predetermined, and group allocation was not concealed from the investigators. In validation, the model predicted ophthalmopathy progression with about 71% sensitivity and about 73% specificity; 12 predicted patients were CT-confirmed with GO in a median of around 6.5 months. In cross-validation, the 13-signature model distinguished ophthalmopathy from stable hyperthyroidism with 85% to 90% sensitivity and around 81% specificity, and in the test set the corresponding values were approximately 79% and 70%.

For repertoire sequencing, TCR beta CDR3 regions were amplified from RNA transcripts. HTBI primers and the Qiagen OneStep RT-PCR kit were used in a first-round RT-PCR, which was followed by a second-round multiplex PCR, size selection and purification. Libraries were sequenced paired-end with 100 bp reads on an Illumina HiSeq2000. On the study's bioinformatics: SOAPnuke was used to process the reads, removing any read that contained adapters or uncalled bases, had a mean Phred below 15, or lacked an exact match to the constant primer or identifier. High-quality paired reads were merged with COPE v1.2.5. Each unique nucleotide sequence was treated as a clonotype, and MiTCR v1.1 was used to align the clonotypes to the IMGT TRB V, D and J references. The analysis was limited to V-J combinations with a frequency above 0.0001, which together covered approximately 99% of repertoires. For each V-J combination, a TCR clonal expansion and chaos score was defined as F50 clonal expansion divided by the chaos observed in the TCRdist matrix. Welch's t-statistics and random forest were used to reduce features to about a dozen V-J combinations, which were fed into a naive Bayes classifier. Thyroid-blood repertoire similarity was quantified with the Morisita-Horn index. The public sequencing data were trimmed at Q25 with fastp and processed into clonotypes with MiXCR by TCRdb, which kept only in-frame beta chains. CDR3 protein sequences are deduplicated, and each keeps its most common genes and DNA. The V and J calls come from TCRdb's annotation, not from the publication. Here the sample has some 25,000 distinct CDR3 sequences; less than 50% occur a single time. The ten largest clones represent roughly 6.5% of the sample.

Hyperthyroidism was considered stable if no progression to ophthalmopathy occurred within 18 months of follow-up. Patients with hyperthyroidism were aged 18 to 65 years, had been newly diagnosed, and had a disease duration of less than 2 months. Patients with other autoimmune diseases, uncontrolled infections, pregnancy or lactation were excluded from the study. Diagnosis relied on clinical symptoms, serum thyroxine, TRAb, thyroid ultrasound and orbital computed tomography. Using Ficoll-Paque density gradient centrifugation, PBMCs were isolated from 10 ml of fresh peripheral blood. Trizol reagent was used to extract the total RNA, and its quality was then checked on an Agilent 2100 Bioanalyzer. Taken from cysteine to phenylalanine, the CDR3 has 11 residues. Left in the record is the CDR3 DNA by itself, 33 bases read in frame from the first base. Based on the germline V gene, the CDR1 and CDR2 sequences are WSHSY and SAAADI.

On this clonotype itself: Its antigen target is currently unknown. One junction end does not reproduce the germline sequence, and a read error may be involved.

Recombination connected TRBV10-2 to TRBJ2-1; the D gene could be TRBD1 or TRBD2, each one agreeing over 5 bases. Sequencing was done on a sample of peripheral blood. This TCR was recovered from an adult woman with stable Graves' hyperthyroidism. The CDR3 protein is CASEFGAWQSF. The DNA sequence follows: TGCGCTAGCGAGTTTGGGGCATGGCAGTCCTTC.